One sample yielded the 21 T cell receptor beta chains listed below, sequenced in a study of blood T cell repertoires in COVID-19. Profiled with immunoSEQ multiplex PCR; TCRdb holds only in-frame clones, not every one. Here the sample spans over 120,000 clones, roughly 80% being singletons. The sequenced material came from peripheral blood. The source of these receptors is a woman in her fifties or sixties with acute or convalescent COVID-19.

The rearrangement joins TRBV2 to TRBJ1-5; tentative D call: TRBD1 (6 bases). V dropped 2 bases and J dropped 6 bases, with 14 bases sitting between them. The germline gives CDR1 SNHLY, CDR2 FYNNEI. CDR3 length: 15 residues. CDR3 protein: CASSESPGDSQPQHF. The CDR3 DNA reads TGTGCCAGCAGTGAATCCCCAGGGGATTCTCAGCCCCAGCATTTT. Full variable domain (missing parts from reference TRBV2 and TRBJ1-5): EPEVTQTPSHQVTQMGQEVILRCVPISNHLYFYWYRQILGQKVEFLVSFYNNEISEKSEIFDDQFSVERPDGSNFTLKIRSTKLEDSAMYFCASSESPGDSQPQHFGDGTRLSIL.

Remarks on this clone: Other DNA sequences in this specimen translate into the identical CDR3. This chain links TRBV10-3 with TRBJ1-2; 8 bases fit TRBD1. With 5 bases clipped from V and 4 bases from J, the junction kept 3 bases outside the gene matches. Germline CDR1 ENHRY, CDR2 SYGVKD. The CDR3 is 13 residues long. The CDR3 spells CAISSGQGYGYTF. The DNA of the CDR3 is TGTGCCATCAGTTCCGGACAGGGCTATGGCTACACCTTC.

The chain links TRBV5-4 to TRBJ2-5, with D possibly TRBD1 on 7 matching bases. With 0 bases removed from V and 0 bases from J, the gap between germline ends came to 15 bases. This CDR3 has 17 amino acids. In germline, CDR1 is SGHNT, CDR2 YYREEE (reference sequence). CDR3 region: CASSLVGGTAYQETQYF. The CDR3 DNA sequence: TGTGCCAGCAGCTTGGTAGGAGGGACAGCCTACCAAGAGACCCAGTACTTC.

The V gene is TRBV6-2 or TRBV6-3, the J gene TRBJ2-7, with TRBD1 matching over 11 bases. The germline V gene encodes CDR1 MNHEY and CDR2 SVGEGT. The CDR3 has 15 residues. Germline trimming cut 6 bases from V and 0 bases from J; bases unmatched to any gene: 4. Written as DNA, the CDR3 is TGTGCCAGCAGCCGGGGACAGGGGGTCTCCTACGAGCAGTACTTC. It yields the protein CASSRGQGVSYEQYF.

This clone turned up a few times. The chain recombines TRBV4-1 with TRBJ2-1; 8 bases align to TRBD2. The CDR3 sequence is 14 residues long. The V segment lost 0 bases and the J segment 10 bases; nucleotides outside the gene matches: 5. The germline V gene encodes CDR1 MGHRA and CDR2 YSYEKL. CDR3 DNA sequence: TGCGCCAGCAGCCAAGAATCCGGCGGGAGGGAGCAGTTCTTC. Its translation is CASSQESGGREQFF.

CDR3 protein: CAWSPGSHQPQHF. Written as DNA, the CDR3 is TGTGCCTGGAGTCCAGGGTCACATCAGCCCCAGCATTTT. This chain connects TRBV30 to TRBJ1-5; D might be TRBD1 (5 bases). CDR1 is GTSNPN and CDR2 is SVGIG in the germline V gene (reference sequence). The CDR3 runs to 13 residues. V lost 2 bases to trimming and J lost 5 bases, with 10 bases between them.

This clone was picked up a small number of times. This sequence joins TRBV4-1 and TRBJ1-2; D gene ambiguous. CDR3 length: 14 residues. With 0 bases removed from V and 7 bases from J, the gap between germline ends came to 12 bases. The germline gives CDR1 MGHRA, CDR2 YSYEKL. The CDR3 is CASSQEWWASGYTF. The CDR3 DNA reads as TGCGCCAGCAGCCAAGAATGGTGGGCATCTGGCTACACCTTC.

This sequence joins TRBV5-4 and TRBJ2-7, with 9 positions matching TRBD2. CDR1 is SGHNT and CDR2 is YYREEE in the germline V gene (reference sequence). V gave up 2 bases and J gave up 6 bases; unmatched junction bases: 9. The CDR3 sequence is 15 residues long. As DNA, the CDR3 is TGTGCCAGCAGCTTAAGCGGGAGGATTGATCGCGAGCAGTACTTC. It codes for CASSLSGRIDREQYF.

The V gene is TRBV6-5, the J gene TRBJ1-1; no firm D call. The CDR3 length is 13 residues. CDR1 and CDR2 (germline): MNHEY, SVGAGI. V lost 2 bases, J lost 4 bases, and 8 bases lay in between. The CDR3 sequence: CASSYEGPTEAFF. The CDR3 region has the DNA TGTGCCAGCAGTTACGAGGGCCCCACTGAAGCTTTCTTT.

The rearrangement joins TRBV10-3 to TRBJ2-7; 11 positions agree with TRBD2. V was pared by 0 bases and J by 1 base, with 8 bases of the junction left unmatched. Germline CDR1 and CDR2: ENHRY and SYGVKD. The CDR3 has 18 amino acids. The CDR3 DNA reads TGTGCCATCAGTGAGTCGATAGTTAGCGGGAGGGTTTCCTACGAGCAGTACTTC. This codes for CAISESIVSGRVSYEQYF.

CDR3 residues: CASSKTFWNSPLHF. The CDR3 nucleotides read TGTGCCAGCAGCAAGACATTTTGGAATTCACCCCTCCACTTT. The rearrangement joins TRBV11-3 to TRBJ1-6, with D uncertain. Germline V gene lookup returns CDR1 SGHNT and CDR2 YENEEA. The CDR3 sequence is 14 residues long. V dropped 5 bases and J dropped 7 bases, with 12 bases sitting between them.

This chain joins TRBV2 and TRBJ1-2; no firm D call. This CDR3 is built from 13 residues. The germline gives CDR1 SNHLY, CDR2 FYNNEI. V was pared by 4 bases and J by 2 bases, with 8 bases between. CDR3 sequence reads: CASSVEANYGYTF. As DNA, the CDR3 is TGTGCCAGCAGTGTGGAGGCCAACTATGGCTACACCTTC.

The chain couples TRBV18 to TRBJ1-1, with a possible D match to TRBD1 (5 bases). V gave up 5 bases and J gave up 4 bases, with 20 bases separating them. CDR1 is KGHSH and CDR2 is LQKENI in the germline V gene. This CDR3 comprises 16 residues. The CDR3 DNA sequence: TGTGCCAGCTCAGCAATCACGGGGGTAGGAGGCACTGAAGCTTTCTTT. It encodes CASSAITGVGGTEAFF.

V and J are TRBV27 and TRBJ1-4; no clear D gene. The V end lost 0 bases, the J end lost 11 bases, and 13 bases lay between the germline ends. The germline V gene has CDR1 MNHEY and CDR2 SMNVEV (reference sequence). This CDR3 is 14 amino acids long. CDR3 amino acids: CASSLSWAGTKLFF. Here the CDR3 DNA reads TGTGCCAGCAGTTTATCGTGGGCAGGCACCAAACTGTTTTTT.

The genes are TRBV7-9 and TRBJ2-7; 7 positions match TRBD2. The V gene end was trimmed by 3 bases and the J gene end by 6 bases; junction bases not matched to a gene: 5. Germline V CDR1 and CDR2: SEHNR, FQNEAQ (reference sequence). CDR3 size: 13 residues. CDR3 nucleotide sequence: TGTGCCAGCAGCTTTGGGGGAGGGGTCGAGCAGTACTTC. The encoded protein is CASSFGGGVEQYF. Filled out from reference TRBV7-9 and TRBJ2-7, the complete variable domain reads DTGVSQNPRHKITKRGQNVTFRCDPISEHNRLYWYRQTLGQGPEFLTYFQNEAQLEKSRLLSDRFSAERPKGSFSTLEIQRTEQGDSAMYLCASSFGGGVEQYFGPGTRLTVT.

The chain combines TRBV12-3 or TRBV12-4 with TRBJ2-3, with a possible D match to TRBD2 (6 bases). V was pared by 7 bases and J by 8 bases, with 16 bases between. This CDR3 region has 13 residues. CDR3 protein: CASILSGPGTQYF. CDR3 DNA sequence: TGTGCCAGCATCCTTAGCGGTCCTGGTACGCAGTATTTT.

The gene calls are TRBV19 and TRBJ2-2; 7 bases align to TRBD1. The CDR3 is 13 amino acids. CDR1 and CDR2 (germline): LNHDA, SQIVND (reference sequence). With V trimmed by 7 bases and J by 6 bases, 5 bases remained unmatched. The CDR3 sequence: CASTPQGAGELFF. The CDR3 DNA reads TGTGCCAGTACTCCCCAGGGGGCCGGGGAGCTGTTTTTT. Using reference TRBV19 and TRBJ2-2 for the parts outside the CDR3, the full variable domain is DGGITQSPKYLFRKEGQNVTLSCEQNLNHDAMYWYRQDPGQGLRLIYYSQIVNDFQKGDIAEGYSVSREKKESFPLTVTSAQKNPTAFYLCASTPQGAGELFFGEGSRLTVL.

J is TRBJ2-1 and V is TRBV7-9, with 12 bases aligning to TRBD1. Looked up from germline, CDR1 is SEHNR and CDR2 is FQNEAQ (reference sequence). With 5 bases clipped from V and 8 bases from J, the junction kept 13 bases outside the gene matches. This CDR3 has 17 residues. The CDR3 loop is CASSKRGSGQGADEQFF. CDR3 DNA: TGTGCCAGCAGCAAAAGGGGATCGGGACAGGGGGCCGATGAGCAGTTCTTC.

This rearrangement joins TRBV30 to TRBJ2-1; 9 nucleotides agree with TRBD2. The V gene's germline CDR1 is GTSNPN and CDR2 SVGIG (reference sequence). The V segment lost 1 base and the J segment 11 bases; nucleotides outside the gene matches: 3. CDR3 length: 12 amino acids. The chain's CDR3 is CAWSGTSAKQFF. The CDR3 DNA is TGTGCCTGGAGTGGGACTAGCGCTAAGCAGTTCTTC.

This clone was picked up a small number of times. The chain links TRBV29-1 to TRBJ2-5; TRBD2 aligns across 7 bases. Germline lookup yields CDR1 SQVTM and CDR2 ANQGSEA. The CDR3 has 14 residues. V dropped 4 bases and J dropped 4; count of bases not matched to a gene: 9. The CDR3 DNA follows: TGCAGCGTTGGGGGTGGCGGGAGTGGAGAGACCCAGTACTTC. It specifies CSVGGGGSGETQYF.

In its sample, this clone was seen a few times. The chain joins TRBV5-1 to TRBJ1-1, with D perhaps matching TRBD1 (6 bases). Germline CDR1 SGHRS, CDR2 YFSETQ. This CDR3 comprises 14 residues. V was trimmed by 1 base and J by 8 bases, leaving 15 bases between them. DNA for the CDR3: TGCGCCAGCAGCTTGATGTACTCAGGGGAGGAAGCTTTCTTT. Protein: CASSLMYSGEEAFF.